Listed here is a single T cell receptor beta chain. The CDR3 has 15 amino acids. The germline V gene has CDR1 LGHNA and CDR2 YNFKEQ. The V and J ends lost 4 bases and 3 bases, in that order; junction bases with no gene match: 3. This specimen belongs to a study of blood T cell repertoires in COVID-19. Sequencing was performed with immunoSEQ multiplex PCR; in TCRdb, only in-frame clones are kept and a portion is missing. In the table there are about 160,000 clones, roughly 90% of which are singletons. The sample was PBMCs or T cells enriched from blood (not recorded which). This clonotype was obtained from a woman in her forties or fifties who had recovered from COVID-19. The chain carries TRBV4-2 and TRBJ2-3, with 11 bases matching TRBD2. DNA of the CDR3: TGTGCCAGCAGCCCCCTAGCGGGGGGAACAGATACGCAGTATTTT. It codes for CASSPLAGGTDTQYF.